The next 19 T cell receptor beta chains were all read from a single sample in a study of control samples from healthy donors and cancer patients. TCRdb's table, derived via immunoSEQ multiplex PCR, lists solely in-frame clones and lacks some. This table has roughly 48,000 clones, around 90% appearing once. Sequenced: PBMCs. The receptor source for this set is a middle-aged woman with head and neck cancer.

This chain uses TRBV7-3 with TRBJ2-5, with D maybe TRBD2 (7 bases). Trimming took off 5 bases at V and 4 bases at J, with 14 bases between the two ends. CDR3 length: 14 amino acids. Germline V gene data show CDR1 as SGHTA and CDR2 as FQGTGA. The CDR3 DNA is TGTGCCAGCAGCGCATCAGGGGAGGGAGAGACCCAGTACTTC. It translates to CASSASGEGETQYF.

The rearrangement joins TRBV5-1 to TRBJ1-2, with a tentative D call TRBD1 (6 bases). CDR1 SGHRS and CDR2 YFSETQ come from the germline V gene. Trimming cost V 0 bases and J 4 bases, with 10 bases left between them. This CDR3 is 14 amino acids long. The CDR3, as DNA: TGCGCCAGCAGCTTGGGGGACATCAGCTATGGCTACACCTTC. It yields the protein CASSLGDISYGYTF.

The chain joins TRBV11-2 to TRBJ2-3, with 10 bases that match TRBD2. The CDR3 runs 16 residues. Germline V CDR1 and CDR2: SGHAT, FQNNGV. V gave up 0 bases and J gave up 6 bases; unmatched junction bases: 6. CDR3 sequence (DNA): TGTGCCAGCAGCTTAGAGGCTAGCGGGAGCCTTGATACGCAGTATTTT. Translation: CASSLEASGSLDTQYF.

The chain combines TRBV7-3 with TRBJ2-3, with TRBD2 as a possible D gene (7 bases). This CDR3 comprises 15 residues. V lost 5 bases, J lost 5 bases, and 17 bases lay in between. Looked up from germline, CDR1 is SGHTA and CDR2 is FQGTGA. This chain's CDR3 is CASSPTAGAGDTQYF. CDR3 nucleotide sequence: TGTGCCAGCAGCCCAACGGCGGGGGCGGGAGATACGCAGTATTTT.

The chain carries TRBV19 and TRBJ1-1; D is ambiguous. Germline-derived CDR1 and CDR2 are LNHDA and SQIVND (reference sequence). The ends were cut back, 7 bases at V and 1 base at J, with 19 bases in the middle. The length of the CDR3 is 16 residues. DNA of the CDR3: TGTGCCAGTAACATCCCGGGCGCCCCTGGGAACACTGAAGCTTTCTTT. Translated: CASNIPGAPGNTEAFF.

The chain employs TRBV24-1 and TRBJ2-1, with 8 bases identical to TRBD2. The CDR3 spans 16 residues. The junction had 10 bases not matched to a gene; V was cut back by 4 bases and J by 6 bases. Germline CDR1 is KGHDR and CDR2 is SFDVKD. This CDR3 is CATSDPREAQGNEQFF. The CDR3 nucleotides read TGTGCCACCAGTGACCCGCGGGAGGCTCAGGGCAATGAGCAGTTCTTC.

The rearrangement joins TRBV19 to TRBJ1-1; D is uncertain. Germline values: CDR1 LNHDA, CDR2 SQIVND (reference sequence). V lost 9 bases, J lost 0 bases, and 14 bases lay in between. The CDR3 contains 14 residues. The CDR3 nucleotides are TGTGCCAGGGCGATGAGGATGTTGAACACTGAAGCTTTCTTT. It is translated as CARAMRMLNTEAFF.

The chain joins TRBV5-8 to TRBJ1-1, with a weak D call TRBD1 (6 bases). V dropped 7 bases and J dropped 4 bases, with 11 bases sitting between them. This CDR3 spans 12 amino acids. Germline CDR1 SGHTS, CDR2 YDEGEE. The CDR3 DNA reads TGTGCCAGCCCCGGAGGGGGCACTGAAGCTTTCTTT. Its protein product is CASPGGGTEAFF.

The chain has TRBV7-3 and TRBJ2-1; 13 nucleotides line up with TRBD2. CDR1 and CDR2 from the germline V gene are SGHTA and FQGTGA. The CDR3 runs 15 residues. Germline trimming cut 5 bases from V and 6 bases from J; bases unmatched to any gene: 4. The CDR3 DNA reads TGTGCCAGCAGCGCCGGACTAGCGGGAGCCAATGAGCAGTTCTTC. This translates into CASSAGLAGANEQFF.

The V gene is TRBV10-3, the J gene TRBJ2-1; D might be TRBD2 (6 bases). The V end was cut by 0 bases, the J end by 12 bases, with 18 bases between. Germline CDR1 reads ENHRY; CDR2 reads SYGVKD. The CDR3 runs to 15 residues. In nucleotides, the CDR3 is TGTGCCATCAGTGAGTCCGGGGGAGACTATAAGGTGCAGTTCTTC. Translation gives CAISESGGDYKVQFF.

This clone was detected once. The chain uses TRBV6-2 or TRBV6-3 and TRBJ2-1; 9 bases agree with TRBD1. The CDR3 length is 15 residues. V shed 3 bases, J shed 8 bases, and the junction held 8 bases outside the gene matches. Germline V gene data show CDR1 as MNHEY and CDR2 as SVGEGT. Written as DNA, the CDR3 is TGTGCCAGCAGTTATGTGAGGACAGGGGCCTATGAGCAGTTCTTC. As protein: CASSYVRTGAYEQFF.

The chain couples TRBV10-2 to TRBJ1-5; 7 bases map to TRBD1. The CDR3 covers 13 residues. V was pared by 6 bases and J by 7 bases, with 6 bases of the junction left unmatched. CDR1 is WSHSY and CDR2 is SAAADI in the germline V gene. The CDR3 nucleotides are TGCGCCAGCAGGACAGGGCTAGGGCAGCCCCAGCATTTT. It codes for CASRTGLGQPQHF.

The rearrangement uses TRBV23-1 and TRBJ1-2; TRBD1 matches 9 bases. TRBV23-1 is reported as an ORF; its role is uncertain. The length of the CDR3 is 14 residues. Germline trimming cut 9 bases from V and 6 bases from J; bases unmatched to any gene: 11. CDR3 DNA sequence: TGCGCCAGTCGCATACACAGGGGGCTCGATGGCTACACCTTC. Translating it yields CASRIHRGLDGYTF.

The chain employs TRBV7-2 and TRBJ2-2; 12 bases match TRBD2. The CDR3 extends over 17 amino acids. Germline loops: CDR1 SGHTA, CDR2 FQGNSA. The V and J ends lost 1 base and 5 bases, in that order; junction bases with no gene match: 5. Here the CDR3 reads CASSLGGLAGGTGELFF. The CDR3, as DNA: TGTGCCAGCAGCTTAGGGGGACTAGCGGGCGGGACCGGGGAGCTGTTTTTT.

The rearrangement links TRBV3-1 (or the pseudogene TRBV3-2) to TRBJ2-7; D might be TRBD1 (5 bases). Germline CDR1 reads LGHDT; CDR2 reads YNNKEL (reference sequence). V was clipped by 4 bases and J by 0 bases, with 16 bases between them. The CDR3 spans 16 residues. The CDR3 loop is CASSPRGGSTSYEQYF. The CDR3 nucleotides are TGTGCCAGCAGCCCAAGGGGCGGAAGCACCTCCTACGAGCAGTACTTC.

The rearrangement joins TRBV29-1 to TRBJ2-3; a possible D gene is TRBD2 (6 bases). CDR1 and CDR2 (germline): SQVTM, ANQGSEA. The ends were cut back, 4 bases at V and 2 bases at J, with 22 bases in the middle. The length of the CDR3 is 17 residues. Here the CDR3 reads CSVVTGWGVPPTDTQYF. CDR3 sequence (DNA): TGCAGCGTTGTAACCGGGTGGGGGGTACCCCCCACAGATACGCAGTATTTT.

This clone showed up just a few times. CDR3 region: CASSQRQGFTEAFF. The CDR3 DNA reads as TGTGCCAGCAGCCAACGACAGGGATTTACTGAAGCTTTCTTT. This sequence joins TRBV3-1 (or the pseudogene TRBV3-2) and TRBJ1-1; 7 positions agree with TRBD1. The CDR3 covers 14 residues. Trimming removed 2 bases from V and 5 bases from J; junction bases left unmatched: 5. Germline assignment: CDR1 LGHDT and CDR2 YNNKEL (reference sequence).

This clone appeared a few times. V and J are TRBV30 and TRBJ2-7; D is unresolved. Trimming removed 4 bases from V and 0 bases from J, with 4 bases in between. The V gene's germline CDR1 is GTSNPN and CDR2 SVGIG (reference sequence). The CDR3 length is 11 residues. The CDR3 region is CAWTDSYEQYF. The CDR3 bases are TGTGCCTGGACGGACTCCTACGAGCAGTACTTC.

This clone was recorded once. In DNA, the CDR3 is TGTGCCAGCAGTTTGTCTACCTACGAGCAGTACTTC. Translated, it gives CASSLSTYEQYF. The chain has TRBV12-3 or TRBV12-4 and TRBJ2-7; D ambiguous. The CDR3 is made up of 12 amino acids. The ends were cut back, 3 bases at V and 2 bases at J, with 5 bases in the middle.